This T cell receptor beta chain was captured by sequencing in a study of regulatory T cells in long-lasting Graves disease. Background on the study: Graves' patients diagnosed newly had used antithyroid drugs under 3 months.

Time point denoted: newly diagnosed GD, antithyroid drugs for less than 3 months. PBMCs were the source of the RNA used for TCR sequencing. The sample holds a few counts of this clonotype. Its antigen is currently unknown. Study-wide results and limits: Persistent patients shared more public clonotypes (about 2,600) than new patients (approximately 900). Persistent disease exhibited a predilection for TRBV28, TRBJ1-2 and TRBJ2-5.

The CDR3 consists of 15 residues. CDR1 is MDHEN, CDR2 SYDVKM, per germline. The ends were cut back, 5 bases at V and 3 bases at J, with 13 bases in the middle. Both iRepertoire HTBI primers and Arm-PCR of CDR3 regions were used to build the TCR beta libraries. One entry per CDR3 protein results from TCRdb running MiXCR on the multiplex PCR reads. The table includes roughly 510,000 distinct CDR3 sequences, roughly 16% detected once. The same specimen was also included in a second study, on T cells in Graves' hyperthyroidism and ophthalmopathy. As that study records: Together with thyroid ultrasound, orbital computed tomography, serum thyroxine and TRAb, clinical symptoms were used for diagnoses.

Sequencing was performed on peripheral blood mononuclear cells (PBMCs), taken at new diagnosis, from a patient treated with antithyroid drugs. This chain links TRBV28 with TRBJ2-2, with D possibly called TRBD1 or TRBD2 (6 bases each). The clonotype comes from a man in his late teens or twenties with Graves disease. The CDR3, as DNA: TGTGCCAGCAGTCTTAAGGGGGGTTACACCGGGGAGCTGTTTTTT. Amino acid sequence: CASSLKGGYTGELFF.